These 12 T cell receptor beta chains originate from one sample sequenced in a study of identifying expanded T cells in peripheral blood. Sequencing used immunoSEQ multiplex PCR; TCRdb keeps in-frame clones, though not all of them. The repertoire consists of about 90,000 clones, with 88% occurring once and the leading ten covering approximately 5.2%. The sample comprised blood. Receptor source: a person aged 18 to 70 in good health.

This clone appeared once. This chain links TRBV9 with TRBJ2-1, with TRBD1 matching 10 bases. V lost 3 bases to trimming and J lost 3 bases; unmatched junction nucleotides: 12. CDR3 length: 18 residues. Germline V gives CDR1 SGDLS, CDR2 YYNGEE. The CDR3 protein is CASSGSWDRGPFYNEQFF. The CDR3 DNA reads as TGTGCCAGCAGCGGCTCATGGGACAGGGGACCCTTCTACAATGAGCAGTTCTTC.

This clone came up once. J is TRBJ1-2 and V is TRBV20-1; tentative D call: TRBD1 (5 bases). Trimming left V 5 bases short and J 7 bases short, with 11 bases between. The CDR3 runs 11 residues. The germline gives CDR1 DFQATT, CDR2 SNEGSKA (reference sequence). The DNA of the CDR3 is TGCAGTGCTTTACGGGACTTTGGCTACACCTTC. It is translated as CSALRDFGYTF.

This rearrangement joins TRBV18 to TRBJ1-2, with TRBD1 matching over 10 bases. This CDR3 spans 14 amino acids. The V gene end was trimmed by 3 bases and the J gene end by 7 bases; junction bases not matched to a gene: 5. The germline CDR1 and CDR2 sequences are KGHSH and LQKENI. The CDR3 nucleotides are TGTGCCAGCTCACCTGACAGGGGGCGAGGTGGCTACACCTTC. Encoded protein: CASSPDRGRGGYTF.

The chain recombines TRBV7-2 with TRBJ1-2; 8 nucleotides agree with TRBD1. Per the germline V gene, CDR1 is SGHTA and CDR2 is FQGNSA. V lost 4 bases to trimming and J lost 4 bases; unmatched junction nucleotides: 8. The CDR3 has 15 residues. CDR3 DNA sequence: TGTGCCAGCAGCTCAGCGACAGGGGTGGGCTATGGCTACACCTTC. Protein: CASSSATGVGYGYTF. Using reference TRBV7-2 and TRBJ1-2 for the parts outside the CDR3, the full variable domain is GAGVSQSPSNKVTEKGKDVELRCDPISGHTALYWYRQSLGQGLEFLIYFQGNSAPDKSGLPSDRFSAERTGGSVSTLTIQRTQQEDSAVYLCASSSATGVGYGYTFGSGTRLTVV.

The rearrangement links TRBV25-1 to TRBJ1-5; no clear D. This CDR3 is built from 14 residues. Looked up from germline, CDR1 is MGHDK and CDR2 is SYGVNS. Trimming stripped 1 base from V and 1 base from J, with 5 bases between. CDR3 sequence: CASSELQSNQPQHF. Here the CDR3 DNA reads TGTGCCAGCAGTGAATTACAGAGCAATCAGCCCCAGCATTTT. The full variable domain, its missing parts supplied by reference TRBV25-1 and TRBJ1-5, is EADIYQTPRYLVIGTGKKITLECSQTMGHDKMYWYQQDPGMELHLIHYSYGVNSTEKGDLSSESTVSRIRTEHFPLTLESARPSHTSQYLCASSELQSNQPQHFGDGTRLSIL.

The chain is built from TRBV13 and TRBJ1-2; 8 nucleotides agree with TRBD1. Germline lookup yields CDR1 PRHDT and CDR2 FYEKMQ (reference sequence). Trimming at V came to 6 bases and at J to 5 bases, leaving 11 bases not matched to a gene. The CDR3 length is 15 residues. The CDR3 sequence is CASSPGQGREYGYTF. The CDR3 region has the DNA TGTGCCAGCAGTCCCGGACAGGGTAGAGAGTATGGCTACACCTTC. The whole variable domain, remainder taken from reference TRBV13 and TRBJ1-2, is AAGVIQSPRHLIKEKRETATLKCYPIPRHDTVYWYQQGPGQDPQFLISFYEKMQSDKGSIPDRFSAQQFSDYHSELNMSSLELGDSALYFCASSPGQGREYGYTFGSGTRLTVV.

J is TRBJ1-1 and V is TRBV30, with unresolved D. Looked up from germline, CDR1 is GTSNPN and CDR2 is SVGIG (reference sequence). This CDR3 has 13 residues. V was cut by 3 bases and J by 5 bases, with 13 bases left in between. The CDR3 bases are TGTGCCTGGAGGGTGGGTTGGTGGACTGAAGCTTTCTTT. It yields the protein CAWRVGWWTEAFF.

The chain carries TRBV7-9 and TRBJ2-2; 8 nucleotides align to TRBD2. The CDR3 consists of 17 residues. The V segment lost 5 bases and the J segment 0 bases; nucleotides outside the gene matches: 8. Germline CDR1 is SEHNR and CDR2 is FQNEAQ (reference sequence). The CDR3 loop is CASSGRSGGTNTGELFF. The CDR3 DNA sequence: TGTGCCAGCAGCGGGCGGAGCGGGGGTACGAACACCGGGGAGCTGTTTTTT.

Points on this clone: Other DNA sequences in this specimen translate into the identical CDR3. V is TRBV19 and J is TRBJ1-1; D possibly corresponds to TRBD1 (5 bases). V gave up 6 bases and J gave up 0 bases, with 8 bases separating them. CDR1 LNHDA and CDR2 SQIVND come from the germline V gene (reference sequence). The CDR3 loop spans 13 amino acids. CDR3 sequence (DNA): TGTGCCAGTAGCTCGGGACTGAACACTGAAGCTTTCTTT. It codes for CASSSGLNTEAFF. Together with reference TRBV19 and TRBJ1-1, the CDR3 gives the full variable domain: DGGITQSPKYLFRKEGQNVTLSCEQNLNHDAMYWYRQDPGQGLRLIYYSQIVNDFQKGDIAEGYSVSREKKESFPLTVTSAQKNPTAFYLCASSSGLNTEAFFGQGTRLTVV.

The V call is TRBV19, the J call TRBJ2-2; 8 bases are shared with TRBD1. V shed 1 base and J 6 bases; nucleotides not matched to a gene: 7. This CDR3 region has 16 residues. Germline CDR1 and CDR2: LNHDA and SQIVND (reference sequence). Here the CDR3 DNA reads TGTGCCAGTAGTATAGGCGGACAGGGTCGGGCCGGGGAGCTGTTTTTT. The encoded protein is CASSIGGQGRAGELFF.

The CDR3, as DNA: TGTGCCAGCAGCTTTAGGGCGGACTCAATCCCCACAGATACGCAGTATTTT. This encodes CASSFRADSIPTDTQYF. This chain uses TRBV5-5 with TRBJ2-3, with D perhaps matching TRBD2 (5 bases). The CDR3 has 17 amino acids. V shed 2 bases and J shed 2 bases, with 18 bases lying between them. The germline CDR1 and CDR2 sequences are SGHKS and YYEKEE (reference sequence).

V and J are TRBV30 and TRBJ1-2, with a possible D match to TRBD1 (6 bases). CDR3 length: 13 residues. Germline V gene sequence: CDR1 GTSNPN, CDR2 SVGIG (reference sequence). The V end was cut by 4 bases, the J end by 4 bases, with 13 bases between. CDR3 bases: TGTGCCTGGACAGGGGCGCAGGGCTATGGCTACACCTTC. Amino acid sequence: CAWTGAQGYGYTF.